A selection of T cell receptor beta chains follows, all from one sample in a study of blood T cell repertoires in COVID-19. Repertoires were generated with immunoSEQ multiplex PCR, while TCRdb's copy carries only in-frame clones and drops some. This table holds just over 650,000 clones, about 90% found once. Sequencing was done on a sample of peripheral blood. These receptors all come from a woman aged 18-30 years with acute or convalescent COVID-19. CDR3s include the opening cysteine and the closing phenylalanine or tryptophan. The D gene is left open where the match is weak. Rows may omit the clone size; those that give it use once, few, many or a size class.

NA,TRBV7-9,TRBJ1-1,TRBD1,CASSRDSPHLGAFF,TGTGCCAGCAGCCGGGACAGTCCCCACCTTGGAGCTTTCTTT
NA,TRBV19,TRBJ1-1,TRBD1,CASIIRDSTHNTEAFF,TGTGCCAGTATAATCCGGGACAGTACCCATAACACTGAAGCTTTCTTT
NA,TRBV7-9,TRBJ1-5,NA,CASSWTGNQPQHF,TGTGCCAGCAGCTGGACGGGGAATCAGCCCCAGCATTTT
NA,TRBV7-6,TRBJ2-7,NA,CASSPWAGFENEQYF,TGTGCCAGCAGCCCCTGGGCAGGGTTTGAGAACGAGCAGTACTTC
once,TRBV10-3,TRBJ1-3,NA,CAISLSSGNTIYF,TGTGCCATCAGTTTGAGCTCTGGAAACACCATATATTTT
NA,TRBV6-5,TRBJ2-7,TRBD1,CASSLNRDRGYEQYF,TGTGCCAGCAGTTTGAACCGGGACAGGGGCTACGAGCAGTACTTC
few,TRBV20-1,TRBJ1-1,NA,CSANPRVEAFF,TGCAGTGCTAACCCCCGCGTTGAAGCTTTCTTT
NA,TRBV6-6,TRBJ1-2,NA,CASSTAGNYGYTF,TGTGCCAGCAGCACGGCGGGTAACTATGGCTACACCTTC
NA,TRBV10-2,TRBJ2-7,TRBD2,CAIQASGSYEQYF,TGCGCCATCCAGGCTAGCGGCTCCTACGAGCAGTACTTC
few,TRBV7-8,TRBJ1-4,NA,CASSPYHNEKLFF,TGTGCCAGCAGCCCCTACCACAATGAAAAACTGTTTTTT
NA,TRBV7-6,TRBJ1-6,NA,CASSLALQGFSPLHF,TGTGCCAGCAGCTTAGCCCTACAGGGTTTCTCACCCCTCCACTTT
NA,TRBV13,TRBJ1-2,NA,CASSTTYGYTF,TGTGCCAGCAGCACCACTTATGGCTACACCTTC
NA,TRBV5-1,TRBJ1-2,NA,CASSPLQTGRDGYTF,TGCGCCAGCAGCCCGTTGCAGACAGGAAGGGATGGCTACACCTTC
NA,TRBV29-1,TRBJ2-3,NA,CSVQDSTDTQYF,TGCAGCGTTCAGGACTCCACAGATACGCAGTATTTT
NA,TRBV27,TRBJ2-3,TRBD2,CASGNPGGQADTQYF,TGTGCCAGCGGCAATCCGGGGGGGCAGGCAGATACGCAGTATTTT
NA,TRBV9,TRBJ1-4,NA,CASSDSMIATNEKLFF,TGTGCCAGCAGCGACAGCATGATAGCAACTAATGAAAAACTGTTTTTT
NA,TRBV27,TRBJ1-2,NA,CASSPGGGANTF,TGTGCCAGCAGTCCGGGTGGGGGGGCCAACACCTTC
NA,TRBV10-3,TRBJ1-5,TRBD1,CAISERDRVSNQPQHF,TGTGCCATCAGTGAGAGGGACAGGGTTAGCAATCAGCCCCAGCATTTT
NA,TRBV2,TRBJ1-2,NA,CASSDRTFNYGYTF,TGTGCCAGCAGTGACCGGACATTTAACTATGGCTACACCTTC
NA,TRBV5-4,TRBJ2-2,NA,CASSLGPTGELFF,TGTGCCAGCAGCTTGGGGCCCACCGGGGAGCTGTTTTTT
NA,TRBV5-1,TRBJ1-1,NA,CASNTFGGTEAFF,TGCGCCAGCAATACCTTCGGGGGGACTGAAGCTTTCTTT
NA,TRBV5-1,TRBJ2-1,NA,CASRSTSPDEQFF,TGCGCCAGCAGATCAACTAGCCCCGATGAGCAGTTCTTC
NA,TRBV5-1,TRBJ1-6,NA,CASSLMPQRILNSPLHF,TGCGCCAGCAGCTTGATGCCACAGCGGATCCTTAATTCACCCCTCCACTTT
NA,TRBV3-1/TRBV3-2,TRBJ1-3,TRBD1,CASSPWGQPSGNTIYF,TGTGCCAGCAGTCCTTGGGGACAGCCTTCTGGAAACACCATATATTTT
NA,TRBV19,TRBJ2-7,TRBD1,CASSTTGVQSYEQYF,TGTGCCAGTAGTACTACAGGGGTTCAATCCTACGAGCAGTACTTC
few,TRBV30,TRBJ1-2,NA,CAWKGARDGYTF,TGTGCCTGGAAAGGGGCCCGGGATGGCTACACCTTC
NA,TRBV6-5,TRBJ2-3,TRBD1,CASRRDRTIRETQYF,TGTGCCAGCAGAAGGGACAGGACGATTAGGGAAACGCAGTATTTT
NA,TRBV27,TRBJ1-1,NA,CASSLQRGGSSEAFF,TGTGCCAGCAGTTTGCAGAGGGGAGGTTCGTCGGAAGCTTTCTTT
NA,TRBV5-5,TRBJ1-1,NA,CASSFLSREAFF,TGTGCCAGCAGCTTTCTATCGAGAGAAGCTTTCTTT
NA,TRBV7-3,TRBJ1-1,NA,CASSQMPQTGAFF,TGTGCCAGCAGCCAAATGCCCCAAACCGGGGCTTTCTTT
NA,TRBV7-9,TRBJ2-3,NA,CASSPNTDTQYF,TGTGCCAGCAGCCCCAACACAGATACGCAGTATTTT
once,TRBV4-3,TRBJ1-5,NA,CASSQEGSGPEWRNQPQHF,TGCGCCAGCAGCCAAGAGGGGAGCGGGCCAGAATGGCGCAATCAGCCCCAGCATTTT
few,TRBV19,TRBJ1-2,NA,CASSITWHYGYTF,TGTGCCAGTAGTATAACGTGGCACTATGGCTACACCTTC
NA,TRBV5-4,TRBJ1-1,NA,CASSNSRGGRSEAFF,TGTGCCAGCAGCAACAGCAGGGGAGGGCGGTCTGAAGCTTTCTTT
NA,TRBV4-1,TRBJ2-7,NA,CASSQGGGGYEQYF,TGCGCCAGCAGCCAAGGGGGCGGAGGGTACGAGCAGTACTTC
NA,TRBV7-3,TRBJ2-7,NA,CASSYQAGSGDYEQYF,TGTGCCAGCAGCTACCAAGCAGGGTCAGGGGATTACGAGCAGTACTTC
few,TRBV4-3,TRBJ1-4,NA,CASSQGNREGHEKLFF,TGCGCCAGCAGCCAAGGAAACAGGGAAGGGCATGAAAAACTGTTTTTT
NA,TRBV5-5,TRBJ2-7,NA,CASSLGGPYEQYF,TGTGCCAGCAGCTTGGGGGGCCCCTACGAGCAGTACTTC
NA,TRBV27,TRBJ1-5,NA,CASSLSTGSSNQPQHF,TGTGCCAGCAGTTTATCGACGGGGAGTAGCAATCAGCCCCAGCATTTT
once,TRBV7-2,TRBJ1-6,TRBD1,CASSPTGGGYSPLHF,TGTGCCAGCAGCCCGACAGGGGGCGGTTATTCACCCCTCCACTTT
NA,TRBV13,TRBJ1-5,NA,CASSEGGVGQPQHF,TGTGCCAGCAGCGAAGGGGGAGTTGGTCAGCCCCAGCATTTT
NA,TRBV5-1,TRBJ1-2,TRBD1,CASSLGQGINGYTF,TGCGCCAGCAGCTTGGGACAGGGGATAAATGGCTACACCTTC
NA,TRBV2,TRBJ2-7,NA,CASSEPGGALPYEQYF,TGTGCCAGCAGTGAACCTGGTGGGGCGCTGCCGTACGAGCAGTACTTC
NA,TRBV9,TRBJ1-1,NA,CASSVTGNTEAFF,TGTGCCAGCAGCGTAACAGGGAACACTGAAGCTTTCTTT
NA,TRBV11-2,TRBJ2-7,TRBD1,CASSFGRQGSYEQYF,TGTGCCAGCAGCTTTGGCCGACAGGGTAGCTACGAGCAGTACTTC